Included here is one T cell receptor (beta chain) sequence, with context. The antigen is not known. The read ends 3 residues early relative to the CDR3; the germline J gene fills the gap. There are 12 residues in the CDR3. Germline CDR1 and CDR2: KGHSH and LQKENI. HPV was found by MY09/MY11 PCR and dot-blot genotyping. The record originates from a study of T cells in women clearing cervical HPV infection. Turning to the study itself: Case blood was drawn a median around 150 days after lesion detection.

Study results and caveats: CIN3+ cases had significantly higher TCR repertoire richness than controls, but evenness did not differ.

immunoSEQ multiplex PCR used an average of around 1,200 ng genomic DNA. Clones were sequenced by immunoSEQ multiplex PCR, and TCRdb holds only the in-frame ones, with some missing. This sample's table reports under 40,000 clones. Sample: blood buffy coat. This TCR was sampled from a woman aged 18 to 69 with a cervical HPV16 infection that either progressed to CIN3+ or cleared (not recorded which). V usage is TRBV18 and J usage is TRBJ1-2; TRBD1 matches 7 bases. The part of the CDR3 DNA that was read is TGTGCCAGCTCACGGCCACAGGGGATC. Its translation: CASSRPQGI. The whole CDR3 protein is CASSRPQGIYTF.